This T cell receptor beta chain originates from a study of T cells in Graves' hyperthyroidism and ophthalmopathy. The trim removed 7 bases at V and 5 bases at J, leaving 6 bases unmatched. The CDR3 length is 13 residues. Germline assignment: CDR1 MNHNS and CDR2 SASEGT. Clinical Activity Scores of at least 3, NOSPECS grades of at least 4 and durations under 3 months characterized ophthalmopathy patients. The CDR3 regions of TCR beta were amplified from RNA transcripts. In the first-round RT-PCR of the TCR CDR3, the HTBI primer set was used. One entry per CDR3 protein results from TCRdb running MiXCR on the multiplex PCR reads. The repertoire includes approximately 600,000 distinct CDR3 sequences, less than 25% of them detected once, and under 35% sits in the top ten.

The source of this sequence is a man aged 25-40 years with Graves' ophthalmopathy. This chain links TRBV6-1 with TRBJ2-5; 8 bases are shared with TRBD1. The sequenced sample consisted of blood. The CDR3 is CASTGQGRETQYF. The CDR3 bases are TGTGCCAGCACTGGACAGGGTAGGGAGACCCAGTACTTC.